The table lists the clone carrying this T cell receptor beta chain with a few counts. Its target is unknown. Amplified TCR beta CDR3 regions came from RNA transcripts. The study used the HTBI primer set for a first-round RT-PCR of the TCR CDR3. TCRdb ran MiXCR on the multiplex PCR reads and lists one entry per CDR3 protein. The top ten clones hold 7.5% to 9% of a sample with some 460,000 distinct CDR3 sequences, approximately 15% of them seen once. These data originate in a study of T cells in Graves' hyperthyroidism and ophthalmopathy. In germline, CDR1 is DFQATT, CDR2 SNEGSKA (reference sequence). V was pared by 1 base and J by 4 bases, with 13 bases of the junction left unmatched. CDR3 length: 17 residues. An absence of ophthalmopathy progression within 18 months meant stable Graves' hyperthyroidism. Clinical symptoms, serum thyroxine and TRAb, thyroid ultrasound and orbital computed tomography together formed the diagnostic basis. Extraction of PBMCs used 8.5 to 10 ml of fresh peripheral blood.

General study points: The model made its ophthalmopathy prediction, and onset followed a median approximately six months later.

This receptor was obtained from a woman aged 18-30 years with Graves' hyperthyroidism. The chain is built from TRBV20-1 and TRBJ1-5, with 7 bases identical to TRBD1. Sequencing was carried out using blood. This CDR3 is CSARGGRGQGGNQPQHF. The CDR3 DNA sequence: TGCAGTGCTAGAGGGGGCAGGGGCCAGGGGGGTAATCAGCCCCAGCATTTT.